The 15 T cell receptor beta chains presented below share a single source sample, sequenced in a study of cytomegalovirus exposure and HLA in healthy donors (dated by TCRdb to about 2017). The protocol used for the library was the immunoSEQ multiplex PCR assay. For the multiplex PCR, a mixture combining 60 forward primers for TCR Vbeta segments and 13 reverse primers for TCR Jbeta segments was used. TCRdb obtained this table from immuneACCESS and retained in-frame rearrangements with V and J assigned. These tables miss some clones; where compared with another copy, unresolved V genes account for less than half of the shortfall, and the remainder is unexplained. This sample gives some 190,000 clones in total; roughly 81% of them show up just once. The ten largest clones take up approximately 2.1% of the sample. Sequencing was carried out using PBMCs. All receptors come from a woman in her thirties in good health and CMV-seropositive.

DNA for the CDR3: TGTGCCAGCAGCGTAACAGCGGGAAAATCACCCCTCCACTTT. This gives the protein CASSVTAGKSPLHF. This chain joins TRBV9 and TRBJ1-6; D gene ambiguous. Germline CDR1 is SGDLS and CDR2 is YYNGEE. Trimming removed 1 base at V and 10 bases at J, with 12 bases between. The CDR3 length is 14 residues. Variable domain in full (rest from reference TRBV9 and TRBJ1-6): DSGVTQTPKHLITATGQRVTLRCSPRSGDLSVYWYQQSLDQGLQFLIQYYNGEERAKGNILERFSAQQFPDLHSELNLSSLELGDSALYFCASSVTAGKSPLHFGNGTRLTVT.

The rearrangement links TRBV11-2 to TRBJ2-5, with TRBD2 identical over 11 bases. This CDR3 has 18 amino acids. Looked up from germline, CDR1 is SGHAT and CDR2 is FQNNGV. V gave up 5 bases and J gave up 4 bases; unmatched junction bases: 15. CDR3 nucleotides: TGTGCCAGCAGCCCCCGACTAGCGGGGTCGTCTCGAGGAGAGACCCAGTACTTC. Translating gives CASSPRLAGSSRGETQYF. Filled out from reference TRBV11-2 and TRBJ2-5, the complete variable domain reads EAGVAQSPRYKIIEKRQSVAFWCNPISGHATLYWYQQILGQGPKLLIQFQNNGVVDDSQLPKDRFSAERLKGVDSTLKIQPAKLEDSAVYLCASSPRLAGSSRGETQYFGPGTRLLVL.

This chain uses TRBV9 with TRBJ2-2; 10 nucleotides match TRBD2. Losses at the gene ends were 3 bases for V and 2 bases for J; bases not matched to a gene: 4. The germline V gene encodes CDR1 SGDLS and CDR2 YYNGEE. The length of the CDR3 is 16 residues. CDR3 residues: CASSGTSGVNTGELFF. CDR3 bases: TGTGCCAGCAGCGGGACTAGCGGAGTAAACACCGGGGAGCTGTTTTTT. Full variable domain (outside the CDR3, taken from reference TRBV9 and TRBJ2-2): DSGVTQTPKHLITATGQRVTLRCSPRSGDLSVYWYQQSLDQGLQFLIQYYNGEERAKGNILERFSAQQFPDLHSELNLSSLELGDSALYFCASSGTSGVNTGELFFGEGSRLTVL.

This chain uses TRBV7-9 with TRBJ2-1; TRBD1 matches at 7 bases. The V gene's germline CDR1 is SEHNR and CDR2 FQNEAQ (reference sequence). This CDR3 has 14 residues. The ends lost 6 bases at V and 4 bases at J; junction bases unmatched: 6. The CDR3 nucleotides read TGTGCCAGCAGTTTCCGGGACAGATACAATGAGCAGTTCTTC. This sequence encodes CASSFRDRYNEQFF.

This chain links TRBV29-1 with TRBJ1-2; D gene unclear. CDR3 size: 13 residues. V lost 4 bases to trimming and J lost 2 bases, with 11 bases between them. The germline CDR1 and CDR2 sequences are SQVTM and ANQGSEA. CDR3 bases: TGCAGCGTTGGTGCCCAGGTGAACTATGGCTACACCTTC. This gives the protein CSVGAQVNYGYTF.

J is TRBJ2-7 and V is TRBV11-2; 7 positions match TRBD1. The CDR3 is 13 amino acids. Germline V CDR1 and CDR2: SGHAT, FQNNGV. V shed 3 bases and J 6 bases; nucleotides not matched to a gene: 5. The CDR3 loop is CASSFRGLSEQYF. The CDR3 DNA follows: TGTGCCAGCAGCTTTAGGGGGCTTAGCGAGCAGTACTTC.

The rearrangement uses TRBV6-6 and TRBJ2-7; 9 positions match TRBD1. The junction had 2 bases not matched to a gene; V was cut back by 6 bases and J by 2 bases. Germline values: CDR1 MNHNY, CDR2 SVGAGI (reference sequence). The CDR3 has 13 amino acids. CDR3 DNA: TGTGCCAGCAGCCGGGACAGGGCCTACGAGCAGTACTTC. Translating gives CASSRDRAYEQYF.

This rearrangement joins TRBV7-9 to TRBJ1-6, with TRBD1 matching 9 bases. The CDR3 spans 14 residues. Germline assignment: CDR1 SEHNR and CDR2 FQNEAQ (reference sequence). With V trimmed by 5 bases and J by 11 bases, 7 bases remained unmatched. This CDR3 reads CASSPGQGGAPLHF. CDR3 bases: TGTGCCAGCAGCCCGGGACAGGGAGGAGCACCCCTCCACTTT.

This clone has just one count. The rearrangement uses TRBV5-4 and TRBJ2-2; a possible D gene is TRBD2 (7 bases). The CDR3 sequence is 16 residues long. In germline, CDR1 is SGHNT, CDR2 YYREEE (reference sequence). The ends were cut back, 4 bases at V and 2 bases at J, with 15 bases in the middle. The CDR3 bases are TGTGCCAGCAGCCTCGGGGGGACACGCAACACCGGGGAGCTGTTTTTT. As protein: CASSLGGTRNTGELFF.

The CDR3 loop reads CASSGAGVPQETQYF. The DNA for the CDR3 is TGTGCCAGCAGTGGCGCGGGAGTGCCCCAAGAGACCCAGTACTTC. This sequence joins TRBV2 and TRBJ2-5, with TRBD2 identical over 7 bases. Trimming at V came to 4 bases and at J to 1 base, leaving 6 bases not matched to a gene. The CDR3 consists of 15 residues. Germline V gene lookup returns CDR1 SNHLY and CDR2 FYNNEI.

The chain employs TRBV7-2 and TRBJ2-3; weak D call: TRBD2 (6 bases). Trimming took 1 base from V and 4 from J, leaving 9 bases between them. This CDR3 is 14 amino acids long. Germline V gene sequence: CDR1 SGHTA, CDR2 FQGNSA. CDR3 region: CASSLDSGPDTQYF. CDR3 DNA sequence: TGTGCCAGCAGCTTAGATAGCGGTCCAGATACGCAGTATTTT.

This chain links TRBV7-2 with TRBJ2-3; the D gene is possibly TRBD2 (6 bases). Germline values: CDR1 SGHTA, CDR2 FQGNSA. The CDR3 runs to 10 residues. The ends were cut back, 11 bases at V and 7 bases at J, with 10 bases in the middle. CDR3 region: CALGGNTQYF. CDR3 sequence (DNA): TGTGCCCTCGGGGGTAATACGCAGTATTTT.

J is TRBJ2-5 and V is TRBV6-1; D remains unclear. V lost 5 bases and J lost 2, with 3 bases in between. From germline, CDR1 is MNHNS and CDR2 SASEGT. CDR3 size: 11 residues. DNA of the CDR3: TGTGCCAGCAGTCCACAAGAGACCCAGTACTTC. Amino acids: CASSPQETQYF.

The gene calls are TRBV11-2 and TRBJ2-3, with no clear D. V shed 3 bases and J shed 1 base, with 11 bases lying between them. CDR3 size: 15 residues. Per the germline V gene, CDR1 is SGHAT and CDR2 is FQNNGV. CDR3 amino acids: CASSFDGRGTDTQYF. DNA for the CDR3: TGTGCCAGCAGCTTCGATGGGCGCGGCACAGATACGCAGTATTTT.

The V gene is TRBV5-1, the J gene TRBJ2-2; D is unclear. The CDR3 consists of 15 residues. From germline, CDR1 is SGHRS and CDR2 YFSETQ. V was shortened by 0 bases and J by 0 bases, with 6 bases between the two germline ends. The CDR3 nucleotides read TGCGCCAGCAGCTTGGGCGTAACGAACACCGGGGAGCTGTTTTTT. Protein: CASSLGVTNTGELFF. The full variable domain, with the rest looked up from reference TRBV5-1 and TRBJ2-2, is KAGVTQTPRYLIKTRGQQVTLSCSPISGHRSVSWYQQTPGQGLQFLFEYFSETQRNKGNFPGRFSGRQFSNSRSEMNVSTLELGDSALYLCASSLGVTNTGELFFGEGSRLTVL.